The text below deals with one T cell receptor beta chain. Authors' analysis steps: Reference gene primers were amplified, and this amplification served to estimate nucleated cell counts. Data came from immunoSEQ multiplex PCR; TCRdb stores just in-frame clones and leaves some out. That table gives V, J and clone size, and the DNA gave D and trimming. The sample shows under 150,000 clones, about 83% of them seen only once. Germline-derived CDR1 and CDR2 are KGHDR and SFDVKD. V shed 3 bases and J shed 8 bases, with 15 bases lying between them. The CDR3 consists of 15 residues. The data originate from a study of blood T cell repertoires in COVID-19. Study information: There were acute and convalescent COVID-19 samples, and they came from the United States, Italy and Spain. Sample material is recorded as cDNA or gDNA derived from T cells, B-cell-depleted T cells, or PBMCs.

The sequence came from a middle-aged man with active or convalescent COVID-19. Material: peripheral blood. V is TRBV24-1 and J is TRBJ2-2; tentative D call: TRBD2 (6 bases). The CDR3 region has the DNA TGTGCCACCAGTGATGCGTCGCTCGGGGGTGGGGAGCTGTTTTTT. This translates into CATSDASLGGGELFF.